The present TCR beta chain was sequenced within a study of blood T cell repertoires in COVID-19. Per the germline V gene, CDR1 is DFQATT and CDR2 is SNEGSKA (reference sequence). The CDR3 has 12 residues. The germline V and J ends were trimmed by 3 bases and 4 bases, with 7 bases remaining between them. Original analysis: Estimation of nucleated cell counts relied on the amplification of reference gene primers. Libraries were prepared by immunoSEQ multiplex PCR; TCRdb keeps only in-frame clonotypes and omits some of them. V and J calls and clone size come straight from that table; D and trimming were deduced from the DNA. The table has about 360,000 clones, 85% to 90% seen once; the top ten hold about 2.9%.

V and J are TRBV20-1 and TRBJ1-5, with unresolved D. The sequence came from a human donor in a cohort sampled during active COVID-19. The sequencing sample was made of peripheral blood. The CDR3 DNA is TGCAGTGCTAGTCGCGTAAATCAGCCCCAGCATTTT. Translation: CSASRVNQPQHF.